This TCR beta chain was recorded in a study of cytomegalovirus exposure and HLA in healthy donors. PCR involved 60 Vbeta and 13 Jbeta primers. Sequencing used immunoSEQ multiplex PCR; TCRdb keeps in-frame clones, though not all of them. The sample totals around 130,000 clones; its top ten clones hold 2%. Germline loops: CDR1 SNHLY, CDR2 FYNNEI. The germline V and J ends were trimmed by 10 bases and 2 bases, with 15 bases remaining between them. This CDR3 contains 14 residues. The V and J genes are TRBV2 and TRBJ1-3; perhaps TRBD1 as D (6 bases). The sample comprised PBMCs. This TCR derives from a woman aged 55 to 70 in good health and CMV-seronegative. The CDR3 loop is CATNRVLTGNTIYF. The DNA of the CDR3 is TGTGCCACCAACAGGGTTTTGACTGGAAACACCATATATTTT.